Below are 18 T cell receptor beta chains sequenced from a single sample in a study of blood T cell repertoires in COVID-19. The protocol was immunoSEQ multiplex PCR, while the TCRdb copy is restricted to in-frame clones and leaves out a portion. The table records over 250,000 clones, roughly 85% of them present only once. Sequencing was done on a sample of PBMCs or T cells enriched from blood (not recorded which). The receptor source for this set is a man aged 35-49 years who had been exposed to COVID-19.

The chain joins TRBV11-2 to TRBJ1-1; no clear D. CDR1 is SGHAT and CDR2 is FQNNGV in the germline V gene. The germline V and J ends were trimmed by 5 bases and 11 bases, with 18 bases remaining between them. The CDR3 extends over 13 amino acids. The CDR3 loop reads CASSHPREVRAFF. The CDR3 region has the DNA TGTGCCAGCAGCCACCCACGGGAGGTGAGGGCTTTCTTT.

The table lists this clone with a count of one. This chain links TRBV29-1 with TRBJ1-2; 8 bases agree with TRBD1. Germline trimming cut 2 bases from V and 4 bases from J; bases unmatched to any gene: 12. The CDR3 is 16 amino acids. Germline values: CDR1 SQVTM, CDR2 ANQGSEA. CDR3 protein: CSVENRPRTGSYGYTF. In DNA form, the CDR3 reads TGCAGCGTTGAAAATCGGCCAAGGACAGGGAGCTATGGCTACACCTTC. The whole variable domain, remainder taken from reference TRBV29-1 and TRBJ1-2, is SAVISQKPSRDICQRGTSLTIQCQVDSQVTMMFWYRQQPGQSLTLIATANQGSEATYESGFVIDKFPISRPNLTFSTLTVSNMSPEDSSIYLCSVENRPRTGSYGYTFGSGTRLTVV.

This clone came up many times. CDR3: CASSGQIRLEQFF. DNA for the CDR3: TGTGCCAGTAGTGGGCAGATAAGGCTTGAGCAGTTCTTC. V is TRBV19 and J is TRBJ2-1; D is unresolved. Germline-derived CDR1 and CDR2 are LNHDA and SQIVND (reference sequence). The CDR3 has 13 amino acids. V was cut by 5 bases and J by 9 bases, with 14 bases left in between.

The chain employs TRBV15 and TRBJ2-5; 11 bases match TRBD2. V was clipped by 2 bases and J by 4 bases; unmatched bases: 6. Germline V gene lookup returns CDR1 LNHNV and CDR2 YYDKDF (reference sequence). The CDR3 covers 16 residues. CDR3 in amino acids: CATSRPLAGAGETQYF. CDR3 in DNA: TGTGCCACCAGCAGACCACTAGCGGGAGCTGGAGAGACCCAGTACTTC.

This rearrangement joins TRBV14 to TRBJ2-5; 7 bases are shared with TRBD2. The V gene end was trimmed by 4 bases and the J gene end by 2 bases; junction bases not matched to a gene: 13. The CDR3 runs 17 residues. The germline V gene encodes CDR1 SGHDN and CDR2 FVKESK. CDR3 region: CASSREGRWANQETQYF. The DNA for the CDR3 is TGTGCCAGCAGCCGGGAGGGTCGTTGGGCTAATCAAGAGACCCAGTACTTC.

The V gene is TRBV28, the J gene TRBJ2-7; 7 nucleotides agree with TRBD2. Germline V gene lookup returns CDR1 MDHEN and CDR2 SYDVKM. This CDR3 contains 17 residues. The ends lost 6 bases at V and 0 bases at J; junction bases unmatched: 14. The CDR3 sequence is CASRPRRASGFSYEQYF. The CDR3 DNA sequence: TGTGCCAGCAGACCGAGGAGGGCTAGCGGATTCTCCTACGAGCAGTACTTC.

This chain links TRBV6-1 with TRBJ2-7, with D perhaps matching TRBD2 (5 bases). V shed 3 bases and J shed 4 bases, with 13 bases lying between them. This CDR3 is built from 14 residues. CDR1 is MNHNS and CDR2 is SASEGT in the germline V gene. CDR3 in amino acids: CASSDWLAGYEQYF. CDR3 sequence (DNA): TGTGCCAGCAGTGATTGGCTAGCCGGGTACGAGCAGTACTTC.

The rearrangement uses TRBV12-3 or TRBV12-4 and TRBJ2-1, with 10 bases matching TRBD2. Trimming removed 2 bases from V and 16 bases from J; junction bases left unmatched: 8. The CDR3 has 13 amino acids. The CDR3 DNA sequence: TGTGCCAGCAGTTTAACTAGCGGGAATGATTTATTCTTC. This codes for CASSLTSGNDLFF.

This chain links TRBV30 with TRBJ1-5; D not resolved. Per the germline V gene, CDR1 is GTSNPN and CDR2 is SVGIG (reference sequence). This CDR3 contains 12 residues. Trimming removed 3 bases from V and 9 bases from J, with 12 bases in between. The CDR3 nucleotides are TGTGCCTGGAGCGCTCCTACTTTGCCCCAGCATTTT. Protein: CAWSAPTLPQHF.

The chain uses TRBV10-3 and TRBJ2-7; TRBD2 matches 8 bases. V dropped 10 bases and J dropped 5; count of bases not matched to a gene: 10. The length of the CDR3 is 13 residues. Germline V lookup: CDR1 ENHRY, CDR2 SYGVKD. The CDR3, as DNA: TGTGCCACCCCCGAGCGGGAGTACCACGAGCAGTACTTC. Residues: CATPEREYHEQYF.

This clone was counted only a few times. The chain links TRBV18 to TRBJ1-3, with D hard to call. From germline, CDR1 is KGHSH and CDR2 LQKENI. Deletions cut 4 bases from V and 4 bases from J, with 11 bases between. The CDR3 extends over 14 amino acids. Here the CDR3 reads CASSRSREGNTIYF. For the CDR3, the DNA is TGTGCCAGCTCACGGTCCCGGGAAGGAAACACCATATATTTT.

In its sample, this clone was seen a few times. The chain uses TRBV27 and TRBJ1-1; no reliable D call. Germline V gene lookup returns CDR1 MNHEY and CDR2 SMNVEV (reference sequence). Trimming removed 5 bases from V and 0 bases from J, with 13 bases in between. This CDR3 contains 15 residues. CDR3 coding DNA: TGTGCCAGCAGTCCCACTACGAGCTTGAACACTGAAGCTTTCTTT. Amino acids: CASSPTTSLNTEAFF.

This rearrangement joins TRBV10-1 to TRBJ1-1, with TRBD1 identical over 8 bases. The CDR3 length is 15 residues. The germline V gene encodes CDR1 WNHNN and CDR2 SYGVQD (reference sequence). Losses at the gene ends were 6 bases for V and 7 bases for J; bases not matched to a gene: 13. In nucleotides, the CDR3 is TGCGCCAGCAGCGTCCGGACAGGGAGGTCGGGTGAAGCTTTCTTT. Protein: CASSVRTGRSGEAFF.

This chain joins TRBV11-3 and TRBJ2-3; 11 bases agree with TRBD2. The CDR3 extends over 16 amino acids. After removal of 5 bases from V and 2 bases from J, the junction contained 6 bases not matched to a gene. CDR1 and CDR2 (germline): SGHNT, YENEEA. CDR3 coding DNA: TGTGCCAGCAGCGTAACTAGCGGGAGAGACACAGATACGCAGTATTTT. Translating gives CASSVTSGRDTDTQYF.

The chain recombines TRBV30 with TRBJ1-3, with D maybe TRBD1 (5 bases). The CDR3 runs 16 residues. V was clipped by 5 bases and J by 3 bases, with 20 bases between them. Per the germline V gene, CDR1 is GTSNPN and CDR2 is SVGIG (reference sequence). CDR3 bases: TGTGCCTGGGTAAATACAGGACCCCTAGGTGGAAACACCATATATTTT. The encoded protein is CAWVNTGPLGGNTIYF.

This chain joins TRBV18 and TRBJ1-1; D is perhaps TRBD1 (6 bases). This CDR3 spans 15 amino acids. The germline V gene encodes CDR1 KGHSH and CDR2 LQKENI. The V end was cut by 8 bases, the J end by 11 bases, with 27 bases between. CDR3 coding DNA: TGTGCCAGCCATGTCCGCCGGGGGGATAGCCAGGGGGCTTTCTTT. Translated, it gives CASHVRRGDSQGAFF.

The chain links TRBV4-1 to TRBJ2-7, with TRBD2 matching 7 bases. Germline lookup yields CDR1 MGHRA and CDR2 YSYEKL. The ends lost 1 base at V and 9 bases at J; junction bases unmatched: 6. The CDR3 has 13 amino acids. Here the CDR3 DNA reads TGCGCCAGCAGCCAAGTGGGCTTAGCGGGGCAGTACTTC. It translates to CASSQVGLAGQYF.

CDR3 DNA: TGTGCAAGTCGCTCTGACCCCGGGACACCCACGAACACTGAAGCTTTCTTT. Its protein product is CASRSDPGTPTNTEAFF. The chain has TRBV12-2 and TRBJ1-1; TRBD1, the table's D call, lacks a check against the DNA. TRBV12-2 is recorded as a pseudogene. The CDR3 extends over 17 amino acids.